The rows below give T cell receptor beta chains drawn from one sample of a study of T-cell reconstitution after alpha-beta-depleted transplantation in children. From the PCR reads, TCRdb called clonotypes with MiXCR, one entry per CDR3 protein. Of 600,000 to 700,000 distinct CDR3 sequences listed, 16% are singletons. The source material was PBMCs from the stem cell graft donor, sampled from the stem cell graft. The source is a human donor who donated a stem cell graft to a child with acute myeloid leukemia. Both conserved end residues are part of each CDR3. The D gene is left open where the match is weak. Size is stated for part of the rows, as once, few or many counts, or as a class when the clone is expanded.

V	size	D	J	DNA	CDR3
TRBV24-1	many	NA	TRBJ1-5	TGTGCCACCAGTGAGGTGGACGGGCCGCCCCAGCATTTT	CATSEVDGPPQHF
TRBV10-3	many	TRBD1	TRBJ2-7	TGTGCCATCGGCTGGACAGGGGAGGGCGAGCAGTACTTC	CAIGWTGEGEQYF
TRBV7-9	few	NA	TRBJ1-3	TGTGCCAGCAGCAAGGGGCGGGGTGGAAACACCATATATTTT	CASSKGRGGNTIYF
TRBV7-2	NA	NA	TRBJ2-3	TGTGCCAGCAGCCCCTTAGGGCAGGGCGCAGATACGCAGTATTTT	CASSPLGQGADTQYF
TRBV20-1	many	TRBD1	TRBJ1-3	TGCAGTGCTAGAGAGGCAGGGGGCCCTGGAAACACCATATATTTT	CSAREAGGPGNTIYF
TRBV5-1	few	TRBD1	TRBJ2-1	TGCGCCAGCAGCTCCCGGGACAGGACCAGCGATGAGCAGTTCTTC	CASSSRDRTSDEQFF
TRBV20-1	NA	NA	TRBJ1-1	TGCAGTGCTAGACTAGGGGGAGCGGACACTGAAGCTTTCTTT	CSARLGGADTEAFF
TRBV5-5	NA	NA	TRBJ2-6	TGTGCCAGCAGCTTGGATCCGGCACCCTCTGGGGCCAACGTCCTGACTTTC	CASSLDPAPSGANVLTF
TRBV25-1	NA	TRBD1	TRBJ1-2	TGTGCCAGCAGTCCCACAGGGGCGGCTGGCTACACCTTC	CASSPTGAAGYTF
TRBV12-3/TRBV12-4	few	TRBD2	TRBJ2-5	TGTGCCAGCACGGGTAGCGGGCTAATAACGTTGGAGACCCAGTACTTC	CASTGSGLITLETQYF
TRBV18	few	NA	TRBJ2-5	TGTGCCAGCTCCGGGGGGCTCCCCGCCCAGGAGACCCAGTACTTC	CASSGGLPAQETQYF
TRBV7-3	many	NA	TRBJ2-3	TGTGCCAGCAGCTTACCCAGGGATACGCAGTATTTT	CASSLPRDTQYF
TRBV6-5	few	TRBD1	TRBJ2-1	TGTGCCAGCAGTTTGGACAGGGCCAGTGAGCAGTTCTTC	CASSLDRASEQFF
TRBV7-9	many	TRBD1	TRBJ2-5	TGTGCCAGCACCTCCTTCCGGGACAGGGCTTGGGAGACCCAGTACTTC	CASTSFRDRAWETQYF
TRBV20-1	NA	NA	TRBJ1-2	TGCAGTGCTTCAAGCCTCTATGGCTACACCTTC	CSASSLYGYTF
TRBV27	many	NA	TRBJ1-6	TGTGCCAGCTCCTTAGCTGGGGGGAAGAATTCACCCCTCCACTTT	CASSLAGGKNSPLHF
TRBV29-1	many	NA	TRBJ2-3	TGCAGCGTTGGAGCTAGCACAGATACGCAGTATTTT	CSVGASTDTQYF
TRBV7-2	many	NA	TRBJ2-7	TGTGCCAGCAGCGAGCAGGGGGGTGCCTACGAGCAGTACTTC	CASSEQGGAYEQYF
TRBV29-1	NA	TRBD2	TRBJ2-3	TGCAGCGTTGCGACTAGCGGGGGGCCGGGAGATACGCAGTATTTT	CSVATSGGPGDTQYF
TRBV9	NA	NA	TRBJ1-2	TGTGCCAGCAGCTCTTCAGGGGAGGGCTATGGCTACACCTTC	CASSSSGEGYGYTF
TRBV7-9	NA	TRBD1	TRBJ2-7	TGTGCCAGCAGCTTACCGGGACAGGGGAGGTCCGAGCAGTACTTC	CASSLPGQGRSEQYF
TRBV10-3	many	NA	TRBJ2-1	TGTGCCACCGGACATCCATACAATGAGCAGTTCTTC	CATGHPYNEQFF
TRBV9	NA	NA	TRBJ2-1	TGTGCCAGCAGCGTAGGTCGTAGGGGGGGCAGAAATGAGCAGTTCTTC	CASSVGRRGGRNEQFF
TRBV5-6	NA	NA	TRBJ1-3	TGTGCCAGCAGCTTGGTTCCTGGAAACACCATATATTTT	CASSLVPGNTIYF
TRBV12-3/TRBV12-4	few	NA	TRBJ1-1	TGTGCCAGCAGTTTAAACAGGGAAACCACTGAAGCTTTCTTT	CASSLNRETTEAFF
TRBV5-5	many	NA	TRBJ1-2	TGTGCCAGCAGCTTCGGGGTTGACTACACCTTC	CASSFGVDYTF
TRBV4-1	NA	NA	TRBJ2-2	TGCGCCAGCAGCCAAGAGCGGACGTTAGGCGGGGAGCTGTTTTTT	CASSQERTLGGELFF
TRBV7-2	NA	TRBD2	TRBJ2-1	TGTGCCAGCAGCTTAGTTTACGTGGCGGGGGGGGACAATGAGCAGTTCTTC	CASSLVYVAGGDNEQFF
TRBV11-2	few	NA	TRBJ1-4	TGTGCCAGCAGCTTTATGTTGGGGGCGAGTGAAAAACTGTTTTTT	CASSFMLGASEKLFF
TRBV28	NA	TRBD1	TRBJ2-1	TGTGCCAGCTCTACCCAGGGGGCTGGTAGCAATGAGCAGTTCTTC	CASSTQGAGSNEQFF
TRBV20-1	many	NA	TRBJ2-5	TGCGTTTTCGGAAAGGGGCACGAGACCCAGTACTTC	CVFGKGHETQYF
TRBV4-2	NA	TRBD1	TRBJ1-5	TGTGCCAGCAGCCAACTTCTTCAGGGGGCGGGGAATCAGCCCCAGCATTTT	CASSQLLQGAGNQPQHF
TRBV7-9	NA	NA	TRBJ1-2	TGTGCCAGCAGTTCAGGGTATGGTGGCTACACCTTC	CASSSGYGGYTF
TRBV20-1	many	NA	TRBJ2-1	TGCAGTGCTAGGCTTGACAGCTCCTACAATGAGCAGTTCTTC	CSARLDSSYNEQFF
TRBV12-5	NA	NA	TRBJ2-1	TGTGCTAGTGGTTTAAGGGTGGCAGGGCAGGGGAGTTACAATGAGCAGTTCTTC	CASGLRVAGQGSYNEQFF
TRBV20-1	many	TRBD2	TRBJ2-3	TGCAGTGCCATCGGACTAGCCACAGATACGCAGTATTTT	CSAIGLATDTQYF
TRBV7-9	many	TRBD1	TRBJ1-2	TGTGCCAGCAGCCCAGGGGGGACAGGTTCCCTATCCTTC	CASSPGGTGSLSF
TRBV9	NA	TRBD2	TRBJ2-4	TGTGCCAGCAGCCCTAAAGATAGCGGGTGGACCAAAAACATTCAGTACTTC	CASSPKDSGWTKNIQYF
TRBV20-1	few	TRBD1	TRBJ2-3	TGCAGTGCTCCACGGGACAGGGCCCCAGATACGCAGTATTTT	CSAPRDRAPDTQYF
TRBV7-2	many	NA	TRBJ1-4	TGTGCCAGCAGCCCGCGCCCCAGACAGGAGGAAAAACTGTTTTTT	CASSPRPRQEEKLFF
TRBV24-1	many	NA	TRBJ1-2	TGTGCCACCAGTGGTGGGCTCTATGGCTACACCTTC	CATSGGLYGYTF
TRBV5-1	few	NA	TRBJ1-1	TGCGCCAGCAGCTTGTTGGGCAGGGTGGACACTGAAGCTTTCTTT	CASSLLGRVDTEAFF
TRBV20-1	many	NA	TRBJ1-2	TGCAGTGCTAGAGATCCCCCCCCGGGACACCCTCCCTTTAACTATGGCTACACCTTC	CSARDPPPGHPPFNYGYTF
TRBV5-1	NA	NA	TRBJ1-5	TGCGCCAGCGGCTTGGGACACCACAATCAGCCCCAGCATTTT	CASGLGHHNQPQHF
TRBV20-1	many	NA	TRBJ1-3	TGCAGTGCTAGAGATAAAACGGCTGGAAACACCATATATTTT	CSARDKTAGNTIYF
TRBV20-1	many	TRBD1	TRBJ1-5	TGCAGTGCTAGCAACACCAGGACAGGGCAGCCCCAGCATTTT	CSASNTRTGQPQHF
TRBV24-1	few	TRBD2	TRBJ2-3	TGTGCCACCAGTGAAATTAGCGGGGGCGGAGATACGCAGTATTTT	CATSEISGGGDTQYF
TRBV7-2	NA	NA	TRBJ2-3	TGTGCCAGCAGCTTAGACTCGGGGCTGACAGATACGCAGTATTTT	CASSLDSGLTDTQYF
TRBV15	NA	TRBD1	TRBJ1-5	TGTGCCACCCGAAGAATTGGACAGGTTAGCAATCAGCCCCAGCATTTT	CATRRIGQVSNQPQHF
TRBV12-3/TRBV12-4	few	NA	TRBJ1-2	TGTGCCAGCAGTTCCTTTTTGGGGATTTCGCTCGGGGGGCGCTACTATGGCTACACCTTC	CASSSFLGISLGGRYYGYTF
TRBV7-9	few	TRBD1	TRBJ1-5	TGTGCCAGCAGTCTAGGACAGGGCGAATATCAGCCCCAGCATTTT	CASSLGQGEYQPQHF
TRBV20-1	many	NA	TRBJ1-1	TGCAGTATCGGACAGCCTAACACTGAAGCTTTCTTT	CSIGQPNTEAFF
TRBV6-5	many	NA	TRBJ1-6	TGTGCCAGCAGTTACACTTCGGGACACCTAAATTCACCCCTCCACTTT	CASSYTSGHLNSPLHF
TRBV6-5	few	NA	TRBJ1-1	TGTGCCAGCAGTACCCTGAGTAACACTGAAGCTTTCTTT	CASSTLSNTEAFF
TRBV20-1	many	TRBD1	TRBJ2-7	TGCAGTGCTAGAGATCTAGGACAGGTAGTCTACGAGCAGTACTTC	CSARDLGQVVYEQYF
TRBV20-1	many	TRBD1	TRBJ2-1	TGCAGTGCTATTAGAACAGGGGGCAATGAGCAGTTCTTC	CSAIRTGGNEQFF
TRBV20-1	many	NA	TRBJ2-5	TGCAGTGCCATAGGGGATCGGGAGACCCAGTACTTC	CSAIGDRETQYF
TRBV5-1	NA	NA	TRBJ1-1	TGCGCCAGCAGAGGATCAGACGGAGCCAACACTGAAGCTTTCTTT	CASRGSDGANTEAFF
TRBV12-3/TRBV12-4	many	TRBD2	TRBJ2-6	TGTGCCAGCAGTTTCGCGGGGGCTGGGGCCAACGTCCTGACTTTC	CASSFAGAGANVLTF
TRBV20-1	few	TRBD1	TRBJ2-3	TGCAGTGCCTTGAGGCAGGGGGGCACAGATACGCAGTATTTT	CSALRQGGTDTQYF